This TCR beta chain was retrieved from a study of cytomegalovirus exposure and HLA in healthy donors. Germline assignment: CDR1 ENHRY and CDR2 SYGVKD. Trimming removed 5 bases at V and 2 bases at J, with 16 bases between. The CDR3 has 16 amino acids. The PCR contained 60 Vbeta and 13 Jbeta primers. TCRdb's table, derived via immunoSEQ multiplex PCR, lists solely in-frame clones and lacks some. The sample shows 150,000 to 200,000 clones, roughly 76% of them seen only once. This clonotype originated in a woman aged 18-29 years in good health and CMV-seropositive. The gene calls are TRBV10-3 and TRBJ2-1, with a tentative D call TRBD1 (6 bases). The sample consisted of PBMCs. This CDR3 is CAISSSDRPPYNEQFF. CDR3 nucleotide sequence: TGTGCCATCAGTTCTTCCGACAGGCCCCCCTACAATGAGCAGTTCTTC.